This T cell receptor beta chain was sequenced for a study of shared clonotypes between healthy human individuals. Deep level was the assay's run setting. When replicate PCRs were run on unsorted PBMC, they used 250 to 300 ng DNA, approximately 28,000 T cell genomes. The method was immunoSEQ multiplex PCR; TCRdb's version includes in-frame clones alone and lacks a portion of them. The data show 450,000 to 500,000 clones, roughly 80% seen once. The donor population consisted of healthy HIV-negative adults with no recent acute infections or vaccinations. Nashville, Tennessee was home to all donors, each a Caucasian adult. The sequenced sample consisted of PBMCs. This TCR was recovered from a woman between 35 and 50 years old in good health. Some clones in this sample may be carry-over from other donors' samples.

The CDR3 region has the DNA TGTGCCAGCAGTTCACAGGGGACCGGGGAGCTGTTTTTT. The encoded protein is CASSSQGTGELFF. The chain combines TRBV28 with TRBJ2-2; TRBD1 matches at 7 bases. V lost 4 bases, J lost 5 bases, and 1 base stayed unmatched. CDR3 size: 13 residues. Germline V gives CDR1 MDHEN, CDR2 SYDVKM.